The clone carrying this T cell receptor beta chain has ten or more counts. Its antigen is unidentified. The data stem from a study of CD8 T cells in ankylosing spondylitis. In making TCR beta libraries, quantitative 5'-RACE with molecular barcodes was used. One entry per CDR3 protein results from TCRdb running MiXCR on the 5' RACE reads. This table has 20,000 to 30,000 distinct CDR3 sequences, 2.5% to 3% appearing once. Study results and caveats: Blood of patients with ankylosing spondylitis appeared to be characterized by a TCR beta motif of several highly homologous variants. Past research had described some motif variants in reactive arthritis synovial fluid and blood. Matched synovial fluid from ankylosing spondylitis patients was reported to be enriched for disease-linked clones.

The CDR3 has 15 amino acids. After removal of 4 bases from V and 5 bases from J, the junction contained 8 bases not matched to a gene. The germline V gene has CDR1 SGDLS and CDR2 YYNGEE. The TCR originated in a female donor with ankylosing spondylitis or in good health (not recorded which). This chain connects TRBV9 to TRBJ1-4, with TRBD1 matching 7 bases. The sequenced material came from blood, either unsorted or a sorted T cell fraction (not recorded which). In DNA form, the CDR3 reads TGTGCCAGCAGCCAGGGACAGCTTCAGAATGAAAAACTGTTTTTT. Translating it yields CASSQGQLQNEKLFF. The full variable domain, in which reference TRBV9 and TRBJ1-4 provide the parts outside the CDR3, is DSGVTQTPKHLITATGQRVTLRCSPRSGDLSVYWYQQSLDQGLQFLIQYYNGEERAKGNILERFSAQQFPDLHSELNLSSLELGDSALYFCASSQGQLQNEKLFFGSGTQLSVL.